These 14 T cell receptor beta chains share one sample of origin, sequenced in a study of beta chain features in type 1 diabetes. The sequenced template was cDNA made from the entire isolated RNA. Sequencing used immunoSEQ multiplex PCR; TCRdb keeps in-frame clones, though not all of them. The sample carries around 320,000 clones, 14% recorded once. The sequencing sample was made of central memory CD4+ T cells from blood. These receptors were obtained from a man aged 25 to 40 in good health.

V and J are TRBV5-4 and TRBJ1-4; the D is unclear. The V and J ends lost 4 bases and 4 bases respectively, with 17 bases between them. This CDR3 has 16 amino acids. Germline V gene sequence: CDR1 SGHNT, CDR2 YYREEE (reference sequence). Here the CDR3 reads CASSQAAGGVNEKLFF. As DNA, the CDR3 is TGTGCCAGCAGCCAAGCGGCAGGCGGTGTTAATGAAAAACTGTTTTTT.

The genes are TRBV6-6 and TRBJ2-3, with D perhaps matching TRBD2 (6 bases). Between the trimmed V and J ends, which lost 11 bases and 0 bases, there was a span of 12 bases. CDR1 and CDR2 (germline): MNHNY, SVGAGI (reference sequence). The CDR3 extends over 13 amino acids. The CDR3: CASMAGSTDTQYF. The CDR3 region has the DNA TGTGCCTCGATGGCGGGGAGCACAGATACGCAGTATTTT.

This clone was found a few times. This rearrangement joins TRBV9 to TRBJ2-5; TRBD2 matches at 12 bases. The assigned J gene may be wrong: the sequence end matches TRBJ2-7 better. This CDR3 contains 16 residues. Germline V lookup: CDR1 SGDLS, CDR2 YYNGEE. CDR3 DNA: TGTGCCAGCAGCGTTCACCCTAGCGGGGGGGCCTACGAGCAGTACTTC. Translated, it gives CASSVHPSGGAYEQYF.

The chain uses TRBV4-3 and TRBJ1-4; D gene ambiguous. Deletions cut 0 bases from V and 3 bases from J, with 11 bases between. CDR3 length: 16 amino acids. Germline CDR1 LGHNA, CDR2 YSLEER. The CDR3 region is CASSQDRGAANEKLFF. The CDR3 DNA reads TGCGCCAGCAGCCAAGATCGAGGCGCGGCTAATGAAAAACTGTTTTTT.

This clone has ten or more counts. This chain uses TRBV7-9 with TRBJ2-1; D gene unclear. Trimming removed 7 bases from V and 13 bases from J, with 14 bases in between. The CDR3 runs 11 residues. Germline CDR1 is SEHNR and CDR2 is FQNEAQ (reference sequence). The CDR3 DNA follows: TGTGCCAGCATCATCCAGAGTACCCAGTTCTTC. Protein product: CASIIQSTQFF.

There are many counts of this clone. The chain carries TRBV19 and TRBJ2-1; D is perhaps TRBD1 (5 bases). Germline loops: CDR1 LNHDA, CDR2 SQIVND (reference sequence). The V end was cut by 4 bases, the J end by 8 bases, with 12 bases between. The CDR3 totals 13 residues. The CDR3 sequence: CASSNQGSDEQFF. The CDR3 DNA reads TGTGCCAGTAGTAACCAGGGTTCGGATGAGCAGTTCTTC.

The chain employs TRBV14 and TRBJ2-6, with D hard to call. This CDR3 comprises 15 residues. Trimming stripped 1 base from V and 2 bases from J, with 6 bases between. CDR1 SGHDN and CDR2 FVKESK come from the germline V gene. CDR3 DNA sequence: TGTGCCAGCAGCCAAGCGTCTCCTGGGGCCAACGTCCTGACTTTC. Residues: CASSQASPGANVLTF.

This clone was seen only a few times. The CDR3 DNA is TGTGCCAGCACCAGGAGGGGAGCCAGCGGCATTCAGTACTTC. As protein: CASTRRGASGIQYF. V usage is TRBV6-6 and J usage is TRBJ2-4, with D maybe TRBD2 (6 bases). V was clipped by 7 bases and J by 9 bases, with 19 bases between them. Looked up from germline, CDR1 is MNHNY and CDR2 is SVGAGI (reference sequence). The CDR3 spans 14 residues.

This clone has a handful of counts. An end of the junction does not agree with germline; a read error may underlie this. The CDR3 DNA reads TGCGCCAGCAGCCAAGGGGTAGCAGGAGATACGCAGTATTTT. The encoded protein is CASSQGVAGDTQYF. The chain has TRBV7-9 and TRBJ2-3; D may be TRBD1 (5 bases). CDR3 length: 14 residues. Germline CDR1 reads SEHNR; CDR2 reads FQNEAQ (reference sequence).

This clone has just a few counts. This chain joins TRBV27 and TRBJ2-1, with 8 bases fitting TRBD1. V dropped 5 bases and J dropped 8; count of bases not matched to a gene: 2. This CDR3 has 12 amino acids. CDR1 and CDR2 from the germline V gene are MNHEY and SMNVEV (reference sequence). The CDR3 is CASSGQGYEQFF. CDR3 DNA sequence: TGTGCCAGCAGTGGACAGGGATATGAGCAGTTCTTC.

The rearrangement links TRBV10-1 to TRBJ2-4; D is unresolved. Germline CDR1 and CDR2: WNHNN and SYGVQD (reference sequence). The length of the CDR3 is 9 residues. Trimming took off 11 bases at V and 9 bases at J, with 8 bases between the two ends. Written as DNA, the CDR3 is TGCGCCCCTGTAGGCATTCAGTACTTC. Protein: CAPVGIQYF.

This clone has a handful of counts. V is TRBV5-5 and J is TRBJ2-5, with D unclear. V was clipped by 0 bases and J by 1 base, with 7 bases between them. The CDR3 loop spans 14 amino acids. Germline V gene sequence: CDR1 SGHKS, CDR2 YYEKEE (reference sequence). CDR3 loop: CASSLVPIQETQYF. CDR3 sequence (DNA): TGTGCCAGCAGCTTGGTTCCTATCCAAGAGACCCAGTACTTC. Supplemented by reference TRBV5-5 and TRBJ2-5, the full variable domain reads DAGVTQSPTHLIKTRGQQVTLRCSPISGHKSVSWYQQVLGQGPQFIFQYYEKEERGRGNFPDRFSARQFPNYSSELNVNALLLGDSALYLCASSLVPIQETQYFGPGTRLLVL.

This clone was counted a few times. The chain has TRBV5-6 and TRBJ2-5; the D gene is possibly TRBD1 (6 bases). The CDR3 is made up of 14 amino acids. Looked up from germline, CDR1 is SGHDT and CDR2 is YYEEEE. V was cut by 4 bases and J by 2 bases, with 12 bases left in between. The CDR3 loop is CASSSGQSQETQYF. Written as DNA, the CDR3 is TGTGCCAGCAGCAGTGGACAGTCACAAGAGACCCAGTACTTC. The complete variable domain, with remaining parts taken from reference TRBV5-6 and TRBJ2-5, reads DAGVTQSPTHLIKTRGQQVTLRCSPKSGHDTVSWYQQALGQGPQFIFQYYEEEERQRGNFPDRFSGHQFPNYSSELNVNALLLGDSALYLCASSSGQSQETQYFGPGTRLLVL.

The V gene is TRBV6-5, the J gene TRBJ2-2; the D is unclear. The CDR3 has 13 amino acids. From germline, CDR1 is MNHEY and CDR2 SVGAGI. V was shortened by 5 bases and J by 4 bases, with 8 bases between the two germline ends. CDR3: CASSEPGTGELFF. Written as DNA, the CDR3 is TGTGCCAGCAGTGAACCCGGCACCGGGGAGCTGTTTTTT.